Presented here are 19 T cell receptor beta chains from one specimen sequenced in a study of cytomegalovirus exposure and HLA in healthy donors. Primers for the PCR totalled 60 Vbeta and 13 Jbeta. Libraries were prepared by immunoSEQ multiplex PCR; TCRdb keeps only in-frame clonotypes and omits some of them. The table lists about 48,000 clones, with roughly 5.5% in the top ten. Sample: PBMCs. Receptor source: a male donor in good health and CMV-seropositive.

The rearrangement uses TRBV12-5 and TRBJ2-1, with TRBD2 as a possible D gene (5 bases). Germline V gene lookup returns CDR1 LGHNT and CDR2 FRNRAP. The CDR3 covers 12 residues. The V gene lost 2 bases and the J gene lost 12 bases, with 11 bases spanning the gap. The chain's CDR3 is CASGLRGRRQFF. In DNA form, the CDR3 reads TGTGCTAGTGGTTTGCGGGGTCGGAGGCAGTTCTTC.

The DNA for the CDR3 is TGCGCCAGCAGCTCCTCCACTTGGACGCAGTATTTT. As protein: CASSSSTWTQYF. This chain links TRBV5-1 with TRBJ2-3; D is uncertain. This CDR3 has 12 amino acids. V was shortened by 3 bases and J by 9 bases, with 11 bases between the two germline ends. The germline V gene has CDR1 SGHRS and CDR2 YFSETQ.

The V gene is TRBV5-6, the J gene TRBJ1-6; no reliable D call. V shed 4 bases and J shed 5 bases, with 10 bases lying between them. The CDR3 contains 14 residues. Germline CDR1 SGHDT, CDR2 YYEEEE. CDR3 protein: CASSPGLHNSPLHF. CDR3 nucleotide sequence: TGTGCCAGCAGCCCGGGATTACATAATTCACCCCTCCACTTT.

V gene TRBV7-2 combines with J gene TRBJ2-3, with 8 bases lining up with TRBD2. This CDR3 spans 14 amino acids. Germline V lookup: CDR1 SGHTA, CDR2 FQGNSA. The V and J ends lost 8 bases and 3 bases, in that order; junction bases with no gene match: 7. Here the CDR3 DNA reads TGTGCCAGCGGCCGAGCGGGGGCAACAGATACGCAGTATTTT. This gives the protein CASGRAGATDTQYF.

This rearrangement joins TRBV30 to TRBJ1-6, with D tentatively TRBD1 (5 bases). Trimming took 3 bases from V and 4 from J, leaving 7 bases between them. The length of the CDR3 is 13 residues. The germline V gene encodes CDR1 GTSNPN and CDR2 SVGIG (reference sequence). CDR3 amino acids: CAWRGLYNSPLHF. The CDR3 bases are TGTGCCTGGAGGGGACTGTATAATTCACCCCTCCACTTT.

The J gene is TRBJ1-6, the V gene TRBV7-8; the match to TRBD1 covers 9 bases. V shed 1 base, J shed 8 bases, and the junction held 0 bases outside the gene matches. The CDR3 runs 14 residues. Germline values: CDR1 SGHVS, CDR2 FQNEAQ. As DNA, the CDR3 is TGTGCCAGCAGCTTAGGGGACAGGGATTCACCCCTCCACTTT. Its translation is CASSLGDRDSPLHF.

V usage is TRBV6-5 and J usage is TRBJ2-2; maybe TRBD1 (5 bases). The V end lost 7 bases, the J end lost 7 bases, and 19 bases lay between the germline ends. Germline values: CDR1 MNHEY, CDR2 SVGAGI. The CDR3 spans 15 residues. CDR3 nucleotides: TGTGCCAGCAACCCCAGGGCAGGGCCGGTCGGGGAGCTGTTTTTT. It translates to CASNPRAGPVGELFF.

CDR3 sequence reads: CASSHRQGSYNSPLHF. The CDR3 DNA reads as TGTGCCAGCAGCCATAGACAGGGCTCATATAATTCACCCCTCCACTTT. The chain recombines TRBV5-6 with TRBJ1-6, with 7 bases that match TRBD1. This CDR3 is 16 amino acids long. V shed 4 bases, J shed 4 bases, and the junction held 8 bases outside the gene matches. The germline V gene has CDR1 SGHDT and CDR2 YYEEEE.

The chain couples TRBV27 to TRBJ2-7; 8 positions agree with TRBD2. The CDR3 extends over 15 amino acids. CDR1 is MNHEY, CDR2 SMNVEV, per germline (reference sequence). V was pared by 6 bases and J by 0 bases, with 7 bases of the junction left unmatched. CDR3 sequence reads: CASRNAGGYSYEQYF. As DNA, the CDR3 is TGTGCCAGCAGAAACGCGGGGGGCTACTCCTACGAGCAGTACTTC.

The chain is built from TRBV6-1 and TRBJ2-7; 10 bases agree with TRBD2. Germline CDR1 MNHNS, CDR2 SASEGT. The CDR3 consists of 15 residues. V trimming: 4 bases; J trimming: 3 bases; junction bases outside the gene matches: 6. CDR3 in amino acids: CASSAFSGGLYEQYF. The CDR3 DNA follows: TGTGCCAGCAGTGCTTTTAGCGGGGGGCTCTACGAGCAGTACTTC.

This CDR3 reads CASSEGFLDTTNTEAFF. The CDR3, as DNA: TGTGCCAGCAGTGAAGGTTTTTTGGACACAACGAACACTGAAGCTTTCTTT. The chain links TRBV6-1 to TRBJ1-1; weak D call: TRBD1 (5 bases). The germline V gene encodes CDR1 MNHNS and CDR2 SASEGT. The V end lost 1 base, the J end lost 1 base, and 16 bases lay between the germline ends. The CDR3 has 17 amino acids.

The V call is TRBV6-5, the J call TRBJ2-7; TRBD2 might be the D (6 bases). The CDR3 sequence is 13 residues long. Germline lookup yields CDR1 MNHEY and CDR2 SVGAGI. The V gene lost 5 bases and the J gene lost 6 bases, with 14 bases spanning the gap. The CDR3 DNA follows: TGTGCCAGCAGTCCGGGGGTTTTAGGCGAGCAGTACTTC. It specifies CASSPGVLGEQYF.

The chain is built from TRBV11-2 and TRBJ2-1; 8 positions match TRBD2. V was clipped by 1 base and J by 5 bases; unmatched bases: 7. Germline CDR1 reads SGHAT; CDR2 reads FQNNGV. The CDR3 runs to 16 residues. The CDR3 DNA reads TGTGCCAGCAGCTTAGGTCCAGCGGGGGACCACAATGAGCAGTTCTTC. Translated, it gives CASSLGPAGDHNEQFF.

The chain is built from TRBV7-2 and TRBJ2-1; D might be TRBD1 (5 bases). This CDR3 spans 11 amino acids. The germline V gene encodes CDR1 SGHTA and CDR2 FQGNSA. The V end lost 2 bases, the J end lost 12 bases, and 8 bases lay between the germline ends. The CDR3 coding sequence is TGTGCCAGCAGCTTACCCACAGGGCAGTTCTTC. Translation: CASSLPTGQFF.

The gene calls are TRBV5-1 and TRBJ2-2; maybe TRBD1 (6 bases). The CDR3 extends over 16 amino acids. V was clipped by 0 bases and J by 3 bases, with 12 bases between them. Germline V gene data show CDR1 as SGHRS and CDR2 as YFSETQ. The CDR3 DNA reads TGCGCCAGCAGCTTGGACCCTTGGACAGACACCGGGGAGCTGTTTTTT. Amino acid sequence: CASSLDPWTDTGELFF. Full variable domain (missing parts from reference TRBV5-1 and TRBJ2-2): KAGVTQTPRYLIKTRGQQVTLSCSPISGHRSVSWYQQTPGQGLQFLFEYFSETQRNKGNFPGRFSGRQFSNSRSEMNVSTLELGDSALYLCASSLDPWTDTGELFFGEGSRLTVL.

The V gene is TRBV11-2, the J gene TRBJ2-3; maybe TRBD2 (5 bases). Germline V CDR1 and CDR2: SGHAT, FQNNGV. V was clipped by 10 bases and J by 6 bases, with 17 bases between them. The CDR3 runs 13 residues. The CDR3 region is CATHPFGMDTQYF. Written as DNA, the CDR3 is TGTGCCACGCACCCCTTCGGGATGGATACGCAGTATTTT.

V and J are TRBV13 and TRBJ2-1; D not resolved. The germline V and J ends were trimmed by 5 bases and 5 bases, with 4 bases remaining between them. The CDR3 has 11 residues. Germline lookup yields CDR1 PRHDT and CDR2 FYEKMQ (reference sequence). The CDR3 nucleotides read TGTGCCAGCAGCCCCAACAATGAGCAGTTCTTC. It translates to CASSPNNEQFF.

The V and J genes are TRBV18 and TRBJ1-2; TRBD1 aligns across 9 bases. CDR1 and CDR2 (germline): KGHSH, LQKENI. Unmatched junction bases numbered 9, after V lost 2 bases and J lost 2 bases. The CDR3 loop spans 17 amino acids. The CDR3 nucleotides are TGTGCCAGCTCACCATGGATTGGGACAGGGCCAAACTATGGCTACACCTTC. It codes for CASSPWIGTGPNYGYTF.

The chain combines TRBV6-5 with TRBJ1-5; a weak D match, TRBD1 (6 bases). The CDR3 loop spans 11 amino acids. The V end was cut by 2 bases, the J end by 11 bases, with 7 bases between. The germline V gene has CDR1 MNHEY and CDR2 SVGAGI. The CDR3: CASSYGQSQHF. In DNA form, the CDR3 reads TGTGCCAGCAGTTACGGACAGTCCCAGCATTTT.